The clone carrying this T cell receptor (beta chain) was seen just once. The target antigen is unknown. Sequence at one end of the junction differs from germline and may be a read error. The sample belongs to a study of T cell clonotyping in hematopoietic cell transplantation. Findings of the study overall: At the given depth, recipient repertoires were over 95% de novo clonotypes. No sorting was done, leaving CD4 and CD8 contributions mixed.

This CDR3 has 14 residues. Per germline, CDR1 MNHNY and CDR2 SVGAGI (reference sequence). TCRdb's copy holds only in-frame clones and misses some; the assay was immunoSEQ multiplex PCR. Here the sample spans more than 12,000 clones, about 56% being singletons. The chain links TRBV6-6 to TRBJ1-5; possibly TRBD1 for D (6 bases). The sequence came from a human donor who either received an allogeneic hematopoietic cell transplant for a myeloid malignancy or was a related donor (not recorded which). Some clones in this sample may be carry-over from other donors' samples. Specimen: PBMCs. This CDR3 reads CAGSYAGANQPQHF. CDR3 bases: TGTGCCGGCAGTTACGCAGGGGCCAATCAGCCCCAGCATTTT.